Sequencing of this T cell receptor (beta chain) was carried out in a study of shared clonotypes between healthy human individuals. The count of this clone is one. Only in-frame clones appear in the TCRdb table, and some are missing; sequencing was by immunoSEQ multiplex PCR. The repertoire consists of just over 2,000,000 clones, with around 96% occurring once and the leading ten covering 0.85% to 1.3%. As defined, naive CD8 cells were CD45RO-negative and positively selected for CCR7, with terminally differentiated effector memory CD45RA+ cells excluded. There are 17 residues in the CDR3. Looked up from germline, CDR1 is SGHTA and CDR2 is FQGNSA. Trimming took off 0 bases at V and 3 bases at J, with 15 bases between the two ends.

This clonotype was sampled from a man aged 18-30 years in good health. This rearrangement joins TRBV7-2 to TRBJ2-1; D may match TRBD1 or TRBD2 (6 bases each). The specimen was naive CD8+ T cells sorted from blood. Here the CDR3 DNA reads TGTGCCAGCAGCTTAGCGGGGGCCCGGGGGTTCTACAATGAGCAGTTCTTC. Its protein product is CASSLAGARGFYNEQFF.